This T cell receptor beta chain derives from a study of cytomegalovirus exposure and HLA in healthy donors (dated by TCRdb to the late 2010s). At the level of the whole study: An earlier analysis of roughly 500 of the donors reported approximately 280 Gb of sequence data and 100 million to 120 million unique TCR beta sequences obtained from roughly 170 million T cells. About 320 gigabases of sequencing data and some 85 million unique TCR sequences were included in an early release covering about 620 HLA-typed donors. All discovery cohort repertoires had been generated using a single sequencing platform. Class I and class II HLA loci were covered by the typing at four-digit resolution. Donor age, sex, ethnicity and CMV serostatus were compiled together with the repertoire data. In addition to the first cohort of approximately 650 subjects, a separate validation cohort of 100 to 150 different subjects was used. Typing coverage varied by locus: about 620-640 donors for A, B, C, DRB1 and DQB1; some 520 for DQA1; approximately 570 for DPA1; under 490 for DPB1. Because of strong linkage in the cohort, roughly five DR-DQ haplotypes were treated as single units for association and clustering. Using immunosequencing, the study profiled T cell repertoires from roughly 650 subjects and related those repertoires to cytomegalovirus serostatus. The study aimed to test whether cataloging public T cell receptors could reveal signatures of past pathogen exposure. High-throughput TCR immunosequencing, statistical association of individual TCRs with disease status, and machine learning were combined to predict cytomegalovirus infection status. Of the approximately 400 genotyped donors, approximately 80% fell in the genetic ancestry cluster associated with self-reported Caucasian donors. Rather than drawing on any new phenotypic data, the later analysis identified candidate immune exposures from TCR beta sequences and the way those sequences occurred across donors. To study patterns of TCR occurrence, a later analysis re-analyzed previously published TCR beta repertoires from 650 to 750 donors and added high-resolution HLA genotyping. In a later genetic analysis, genome-wide SNP genotypes for about three fifths of the roughly 670 donors were used, and that subset was treated as a discovery cohort. Among some 400 genotyped donors of the cohort, an average of around 250,000 unique TCR beta nucleotide sequences was sequenced per donor, of which roughly 17% were non-productive. In an earlier analysis of a few hundred of the donors, high-throughput TCR beta sequencing was used to judge whether each TCR beta V gene segment behaved as functional or pseudogenic. Beyond this particular receptor, the publication reports: Cytomegalovirus status was reported to be diagnosed by the classifier with high specificity and sensitivity in both the original and validation cohorts. The presence/absence analyses assumed that sequencing depth was roughly uniform across donors, and that assumption may not be true. In the study, 150 to 200 TCR beta chains were listed as associated with cytomegalovirus. The cohort was sequenced for TCR beta chains only, and without alpha or paired-chain data the features that could be detected were limited. Because HLA typing was unavailable for some donors at each locus, only the typed subset was used in association tests. Most TCR sequences were seen in very few donors, while some public TCRs were found in many individuals. According to a later analysis, most CMV-associated TCR beta chains appeared to be HLA-restricted, and the HLA associations seemed to be driven largely by CMV exposure. It was suggested by the authors that the approach could potentially be generalized to other disease states and immunological phenotypes. Because counts were too low, about 17 rarely observed V segments, including chromosome 9 orphons, were excluded from the earlier analysis of 587 of the donors. In a later analysis, HLA-associated TCR beta chains showed more clonal expansion and lower generation probabilities than non-associated chains that were equally common. A group of highly shared sequence variants was considered likely to be a technical artifact of the sequencing pipeline. V-gene and J-gene trimming of TCR beta chains was associated with a missense DCLRE1C variant in a later genetic analysis, and the association was replicated in an independent cohort. Three of the identified cytomegalovirus-associated TCR beta chains were confirmed in vitro to be specific for cytomegalovirus antigens. Broadly in line with IMGT annotations, most TCR beta V segments showed up in productive rearrangements about 90% or about 30% of the time in an earlier analysis of some 590 of the donors. In a later analysis, several top co-occurrence clusters were reported to appear linked to parvovirus B19, influenza, CMV and Epstein-Barr virus. When HLA alleles, especially DR and DQ, strongly co-occurred, TCR associations were difficult to assign to individual alleles. A further reported finding was that TCR beta sequences accurately predicted the HLA-A and HLA-B alleles for most subjects in the first cohort. The only immune exposure information available for the cohort was CMV serostatus. According to a later genetic analysis, donors in an Asian-associated ancestry cluster had fewer N-insertions in productive TCRs than the approximately 610-donor mean. Linkage disequilibrium might explain the correlated functional status among segregating V segments, but an unknown experimental factor could not be excluded. Some IMGT-functional V segments, including TRBV6-2 and TRBV6-3, could not be told apart with the 87-base-pair reads, so those segments were excluded. A later analysis associated approximately 17,000 TCR beta sequences with specific HLA alleles at a false discovery rate of 0.05. A later analysis found that TCR association rates varied across HLA loci, with DRB1 alleles showing the most associated TCRs and HLA-C alleles the fewest.

The library relied on the immunoSEQ multiplex PCR assay. For the multiplex PCR, a mixture combining 60 forward primers for TCR Vbeta segments and 13 reverse primers for TCR Jbeta segments was used. The CDR3 region of rearranged TCR beta genes was amplified from genomic DNA with a multiplex PCR assay. Amplified TCR beta libraries were sequenced as 87-base-pair reads on the Illumina HiSeq System. In the source study's methods: In a later analysis, tens of millions of unique TCR beta chains were counted across the 666 repertoires, and about 9.9 million of these chains were shared by at least two donors. A nearest-neighbor algorithm error-corrected the raw reads and collapsed the reads into unique sequences, merging closely related sequences to remove PCR and sequencing errors. V, D and J gene segments were assigned by aligning CDR3 sequences to IMGT reference sequences. For a sequence to be retained, a match of at least six nucleotides to both a V gene segment and a J gene segment was required. A rearrangement counted as productive if the CDR3 had no stop codons and remained in frame with V and J, and every other rearrangement counted as non-productive. CDR3 was defined according to IMGT convention as the region running from the second conserved V-encoded cysteine to the conserved J-encoded phenylalanine. The earlier analysis of about 530 of the donors excluded any sequence lacking an unambiguous match to a single V gene segment. An earlier analysis of several hundred of the donors classified V segments as functional when productive rearrangements were above 56.7% and as segregating when the standard deviation between donors was above 5%. To diagnose cytomegalovirus status from the catalog of TCR beta chain sequences, a statistical classification framework was built. A later analysis assigned V and J genes by comparing TCR nucleotide sequences with IMGT/GENE-DB human TR gene sequences. A later analysis assigned CDR3 sequences and most-parsimonious VDJ recombination scenarios with the TCRdist pipeline. In a later analysis, every TCR beta chain was defined by the combination of its CDR3 amino acid sequence and its V-gene family, and reads without a unique V-gene family were dropped. As a way to deal with suspected cross-contamination and a sequencing artifact, a later analysis dropped 592 nucleotide sequences that were highly shared and had low generation probability. For each public chain, a later analysis derived a clonal expansion index from normalized ranks of inferred template counts within each repertoire. Generation probabilities in a later analysis came from a VDJ recombination model fitted to out-of-frame rearrangements, and those results were checked against IGoR. Hypergeometric tests were used in a later analysis to score TCR-TCR, TCR-HLA and TCR-CMV co-occurrence, with a repertoire-size bias correction applied to the TCR pairs. In a later analysis, false discovery rates were estimated by permuting HLA or CMV assignments 20 times. A later analysis grouped co-occurring TCRs with DBSCAN, adding TCRdist sequence similarity when clustering within HLA-allele-positive subsets. Repertoires with fewer than 30,000 or more than 120,000 public chains were left out of co-occurrence clustering, as were five repertoires with anomalous nucleotide sharing. What TCRdb holds here is the immuneACCESS table cut down to in-frame rearrangements. Part of the clones is not present; checked against another copy, under half of the missing clones reflect an unresolved V gene, and the others are unexplained. V, J and clone size are those of that table, while D and trimming were read from the DNA. This sample holds about 120,000 clones; around 79% were observed only once. The ten biggest clones cover less than 4.5% of the sample.

The CDR3 sequence holds 14 residues, the cysteine and phenylalanine included. The sequence is cut down to CDR3 DNA, 42 bases in frame from base 1. CDR1 and CDR2 (SGHTA, FQGNSA) derive from the germline V gene. The trim is 6 bases for V and 2 bases for J, with a gap of 13 bases between the germline ends. In total, roughly 710 healthy bone marrow donors made up the cohort. At the time of sampling, every cohort member was nominally healthy, though immune exposures that went unrecorded were likely present. The donor was CMV seronegative and was included in the group of a few hundred seronegative cohort members. A peripheral blood sample was provided by each donor, and peripheral blood mononuclear cells were used for TCR beta sequencing. The Qiagen DNeasy Blood Extraction Kit was used to extract genomic DNA from the blood cell samples. A word on this clone: Its recognized antigen is unknown. It has no much larger one-base neighbor in the sample; base qualities were not kept.

The chain uses TRBV7-2 and TRBJ2-5; the D segment cannot be called with confidence. The sequence derives from a woman in her 40s in good health and CMV-seronegative. The material sequenced was PBMCs. The nucleotides are TGTGCCAGCAGTTGGGTGGAGCCGCAAGAGACCCAGTACTTC. Its translation is CASSWVEPQETQYF.